The next 8 T cell receptor beta chains were all read from a single sample in a study of blood T cell repertoires in COVID-19. Assay used: immunoSEQ multiplex PCR; TCRdb lists only in-frame clones, some missing. The repertoire holds 95,000 to 130,000 clones, roughly nine tenths seen once, with 1.8% in the top ten. Sequences were obtained from peripheral blood. Receptors originate from a human donor with active COVID-19. The donor label of this sample is uncertain.

The J gene is TRBJ2-7, the V gene TRBV5-6; 8 nucleotides agree with TRBD1. Trimming removed 4 bases from V and 5 bases from J; junction bases left unmatched: 8. Germline CDR1 is SGHDT and CDR2 is YYEEEE. The CDR3 totals 14 residues. As DNA, the CDR3 is TGTGCCAGCAGCCGGCGGACAGGGCGCCACGAGCAGTACTTC. This gives the protein CASSRRTGRHEQYF.

The chain recombines TRBV2 with TRBJ2-7; the match to TRBD1 covers 7 bases. This CDR3 is 15 amino acids long. The V segment lost 2 bases and the J segment 3 bases; nucleotides outside the gene matches: 7. From germline, CDR1 is SNHLY and CDR2 FYNNEI. The CDR3 sequence: CASSELGQSFYEQYF. The CDR3 bases are TGTGCCAGCAGTGAATTGGGACAGTCCTTCTACGAGCAGTACTTC. Drawing the rest from reference TRBV2 and TRBJ2-7, the complete variable domain is EPEVTQTPSHQVTQMGQEVILRCVPISNHLYFYWYRQILGQKVEFLVSFYNNEISEKSEIFDDQFSVERPDGSNFTLKIRSTKLEDSAMYFCASSELGQSFYEQYFGPGTRLTVT.

The J gene is TRBJ1-4, the V gene TRBV18; 10 nucleotides agree with TRBD1. The CDR3 contains 14 residues. CDR1 and CDR2 from the germline V gene are KGHSH and LQKENI. The J segment lost 8 bases and the V segment lost 6 bases, leaving 6 bases of the junction unmatched. The DNA for the CDR3 is TGTGCCAGCTCCCAAGGACAGGGGGAGGAAAAACTGTTTTTT. This sequence encodes CASSQGQGEEKLFF.

The V call is TRBV19, the J call TRBJ1-6, with 9 bases aligning to TRBD1. The ends lost 5 bases at V and 5 bases at J; junction bases unmatched: 4. The CDR3 spans 15 residues. CDR1 LNHDA and CDR2 SQIVND come from the germline V gene (reference sequence). CDR3 sequence: CASSLDRGHNSPLHF. DNA for the CDR3: TGTGCCAGTAGTTTGGACAGGGGACATAATTCACCCCTCCACTTT.

This chain links TRBV20-1 with TRBJ2-5; TRBD2 might be the D (5 bases). V shed 3 bases and J shed 5 bases, with 13 bases lying between them. Germline V gene data show CDR1 as DFQATT and CDR2 as SNEGSKA (reference sequence). The CDR3 contains 13 residues. CDR3 sequence: CSASPGVGETQYF. CDR3 DNA: TGCAGTGCTAGTCCCGGGGTGGGCGAGACCCAGTACTTC.

The chain carries TRBV6-5 and TRBJ1-5, with TRBD1 identical over 8 bases. V gave up 6 bases and J gave up 5 bases; unmatched junction bases: 3. Germline CDR1 and CDR2: MNHEY and SVGAGI. This CDR3 has 13 amino acids. In DNA form, the CDR3 reads TGTGCCAGCAGGAACAGGGGGGATCAGCCCCAGCATTTT. It specifies CASRNRGDQPQHF.

V gene TRBV30 combines with J gene TRBJ2-7; 7 positions agree with TRBD1. V lost 6 bases, J lost 4 bases, and 12 bases stayed unmatched. Per the germline V gene, CDR1 is GTSNPN and CDR2 is SVGIG (reference sequence). The CDR3 has 14 residues. DNA of the CDR3: TGTGCCTGCCAAACGCCGGGACAGCCTTACGAGCAGTACTTC. This encodes CACQTPGQPYEQYF.

The chain carries TRBV28 and TRBJ1-5, with D possibly being TRBD1 (5 bases). CDR3 length: 11 amino acids. CDR1 and CDR2 from the germline V gene are MDHEN and SYDVKM. Trimming shortened V by 10 bases and J by 6 bases, and 10 bases separated the two germline ends. The CDR3: CAIGGVQPQHF. CDR3 coding DNA: TGTGCCATCGGGGGTGTTCAGCCCCAGCATTTT.